The TCR beta chain under discussion was sequenced for a study of shared clonotypes between healthy human individuals. CDR1 is SGHRS and CDR2 is YFSETQ in the germline V gene. The CDR3 totals 17 residues. With V trimmed by 3 bases and J by 6 bases, 14 bases remained unmatched. This clone was seen once. Its antigen is still unknown. Nashville, Tennessee was home to all donors, each a Caucasian adult. Profiled with immunoSEQ multiplex PCR; TCRdb holds only in-frame clones, not every one. The table shows nearly 1,000,000 clones, with 76% occurring only once. Broader study findings: The generation probabilities recorded for non-shared clonotypes fell below those of clonotypes shared by all four donors. Large depth notwithstanding, sorted-subset sequencing proved incomplete by rarefaction.

This TCR came from a man between 18 and 35 years old in good health. The material sequenced was memory CD4+ T cells sorted from blood. Subset denoted: CD45RA-negative fraction. The gene calls are TRBV5-1 and TRBJ2-2; 7 bases are a match to TRBD1. This chain's CDR3 is CASSSDGTAKTSGELFF. DNA of the CDR3: TGCGCCAGCAGCTCGGACGGGACAGCGAAGACCTCCGGGGAGCTGTTTTTT.